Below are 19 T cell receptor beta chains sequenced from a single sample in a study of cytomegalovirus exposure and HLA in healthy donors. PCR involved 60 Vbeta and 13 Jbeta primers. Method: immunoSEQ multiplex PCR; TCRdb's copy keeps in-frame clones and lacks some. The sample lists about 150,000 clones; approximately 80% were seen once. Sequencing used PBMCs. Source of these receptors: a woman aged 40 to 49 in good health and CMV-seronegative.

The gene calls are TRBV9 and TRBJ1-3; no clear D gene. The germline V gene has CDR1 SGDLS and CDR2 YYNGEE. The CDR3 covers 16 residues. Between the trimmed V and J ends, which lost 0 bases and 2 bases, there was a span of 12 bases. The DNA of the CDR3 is TGTGCCAGCAGCGTAGCTTCGAGAATAACTGGAAACACCATATATTTT. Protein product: CASSVASRITGNTIYF.

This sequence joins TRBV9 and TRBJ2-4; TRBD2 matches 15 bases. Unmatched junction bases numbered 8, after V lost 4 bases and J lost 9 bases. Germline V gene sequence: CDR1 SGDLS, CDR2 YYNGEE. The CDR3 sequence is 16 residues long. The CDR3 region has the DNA TGTGCCAGCAGCTTAGGACTAGCGGGAGGGGGAGGCATTCAGTACTTC. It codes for CASSLGLAGGGGIQYF.

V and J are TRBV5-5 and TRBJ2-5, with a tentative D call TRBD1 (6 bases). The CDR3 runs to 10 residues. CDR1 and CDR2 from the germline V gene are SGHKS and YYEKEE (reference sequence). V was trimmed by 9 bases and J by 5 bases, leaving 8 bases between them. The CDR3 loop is CATQGETQYF. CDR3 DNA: TGTGCCACCCAGGGGGAGACCCAGTACTTC.

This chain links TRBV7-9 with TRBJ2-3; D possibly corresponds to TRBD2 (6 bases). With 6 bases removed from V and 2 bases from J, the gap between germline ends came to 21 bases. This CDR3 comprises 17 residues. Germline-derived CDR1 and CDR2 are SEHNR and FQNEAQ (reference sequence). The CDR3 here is CASRWGWGGSTTDTQYF. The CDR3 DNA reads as TGTGCCAGCAGGTGGGGATGGGGAGGCTCTACCACAGATACGCAGTATTTT. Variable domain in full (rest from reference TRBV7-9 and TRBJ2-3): DTGVSQNPRHKITKRGQNVTFRCDPISEHNRLYWYRQTLGQGPEFLTYFQNEAQLEKSRLLSDRFSAERPKGSFSTLEIQRTEQGDSAMYLCASRWGWGGSTTDTQYFGPGTRLTVL.

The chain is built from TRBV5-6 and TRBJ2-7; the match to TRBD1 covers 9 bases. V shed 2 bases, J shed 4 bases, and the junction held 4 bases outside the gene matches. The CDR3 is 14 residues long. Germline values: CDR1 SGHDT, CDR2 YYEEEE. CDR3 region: CASSFLDRGYEQYF. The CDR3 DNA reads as TGTGCCAGCAGCTTCCTGGACAGGGGTTACGAGCAGTACTTC. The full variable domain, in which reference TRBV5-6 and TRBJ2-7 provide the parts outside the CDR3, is DAGVTQSPTHLIKTRGQQVTLRCSPKSGHDTVSWYQQALGQGPQFIFQYYEEEERQRGNFPDRFSGHQFPNYSSELNVNALLLGDSALYLCASSFLDRGYEQYFGPGTRLTVT.

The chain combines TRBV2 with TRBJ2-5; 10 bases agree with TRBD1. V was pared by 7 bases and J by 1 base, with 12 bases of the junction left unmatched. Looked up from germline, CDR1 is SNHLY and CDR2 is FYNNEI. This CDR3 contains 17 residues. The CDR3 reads CASTILRQGAFQETQYF. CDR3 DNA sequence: TGTGCCAGCACCATATTGAGACAGGGGGCGTTCCAAGAGACCCAGTACTTC.

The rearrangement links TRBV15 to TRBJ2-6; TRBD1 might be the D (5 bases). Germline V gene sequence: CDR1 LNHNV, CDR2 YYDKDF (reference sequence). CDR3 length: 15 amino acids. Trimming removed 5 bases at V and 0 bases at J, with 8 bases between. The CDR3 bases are TGTGCCACCAGCCCAGGGTCCTCTGGGGCCAACGTCCTGACTTTC. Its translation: CATSPGSSGANVLTF.

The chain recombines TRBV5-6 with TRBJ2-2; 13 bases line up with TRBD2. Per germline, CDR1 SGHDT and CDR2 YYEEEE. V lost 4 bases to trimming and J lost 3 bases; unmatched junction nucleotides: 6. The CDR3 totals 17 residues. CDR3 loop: CASSLGGLAGDTGELFF. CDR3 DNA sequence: TGTGCCAGCAGCCTCGGAGGACTAGCGGGGGACACCGGGGAGCTGTTTTTT.

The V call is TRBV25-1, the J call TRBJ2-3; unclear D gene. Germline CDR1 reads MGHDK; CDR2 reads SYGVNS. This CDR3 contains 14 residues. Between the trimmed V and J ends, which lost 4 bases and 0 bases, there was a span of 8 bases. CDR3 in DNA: TGTGCCAGCAGTGCGACTGGGAGCACAGATACGCAGTATTTT. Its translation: CASSATGSTDTQYF.

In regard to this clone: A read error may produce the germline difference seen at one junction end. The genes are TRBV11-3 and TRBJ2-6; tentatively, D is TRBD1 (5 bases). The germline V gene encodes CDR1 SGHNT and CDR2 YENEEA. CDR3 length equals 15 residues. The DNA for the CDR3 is TGTGCCAGCAGCTCTCTGATCTCTGGGGCCAACGGCCTGACTTTC. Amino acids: CASSSLISGANGLTF.

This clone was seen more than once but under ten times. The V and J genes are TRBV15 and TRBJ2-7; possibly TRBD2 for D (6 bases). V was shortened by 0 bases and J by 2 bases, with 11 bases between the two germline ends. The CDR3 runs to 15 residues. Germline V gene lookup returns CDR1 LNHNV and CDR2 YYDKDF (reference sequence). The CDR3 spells CATSRDLASAYEQYF. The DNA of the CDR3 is TGTGCCACCAGCAGAGATCTAGCGTCTGCCTACGAGCAGTACTTC.

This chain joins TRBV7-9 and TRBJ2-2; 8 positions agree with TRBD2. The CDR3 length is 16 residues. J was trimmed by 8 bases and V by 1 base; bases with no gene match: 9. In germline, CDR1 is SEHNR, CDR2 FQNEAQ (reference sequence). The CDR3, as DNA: TGTGCCAGCAGCTTAGACGGGACTAGTAAGGCTGGGGAGCTGTTTTTT. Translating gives CASSLDGTSKAGELFF.

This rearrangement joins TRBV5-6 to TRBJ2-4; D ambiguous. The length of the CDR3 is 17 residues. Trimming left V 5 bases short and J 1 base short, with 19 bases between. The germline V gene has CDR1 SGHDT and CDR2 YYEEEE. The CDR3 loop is CASSLRLPSGAKNIQYF. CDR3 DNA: TGTGCCAGCAGTCTTAGATTGCCATCCGGGGCCAAAAACATTCAGTACTTC.

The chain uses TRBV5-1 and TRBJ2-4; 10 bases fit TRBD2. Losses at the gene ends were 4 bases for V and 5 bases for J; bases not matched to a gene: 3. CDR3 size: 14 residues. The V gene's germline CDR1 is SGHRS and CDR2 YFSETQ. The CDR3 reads CASSPGLAENIQYF. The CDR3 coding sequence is TGCGCCAGCAGCCCAGGACTAGCGGAAAACATTCAGTACTTC.

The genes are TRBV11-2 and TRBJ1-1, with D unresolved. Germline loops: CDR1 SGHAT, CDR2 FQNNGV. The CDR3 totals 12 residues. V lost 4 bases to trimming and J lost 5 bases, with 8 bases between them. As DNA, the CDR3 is TGTGCCAGCAGCTCGGTGTGGACTGAAGCTTTCTTT. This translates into CASSSVWTEAFF.

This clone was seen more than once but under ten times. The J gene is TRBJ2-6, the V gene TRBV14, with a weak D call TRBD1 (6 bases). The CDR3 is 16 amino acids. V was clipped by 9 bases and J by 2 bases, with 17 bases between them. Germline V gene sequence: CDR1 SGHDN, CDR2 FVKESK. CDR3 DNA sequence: TGTGCCAGTTCAACAGGGACATGGGCTGGGGCCAACGTCCTGACTTTC. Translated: CASSTGTWAGANVLTF.

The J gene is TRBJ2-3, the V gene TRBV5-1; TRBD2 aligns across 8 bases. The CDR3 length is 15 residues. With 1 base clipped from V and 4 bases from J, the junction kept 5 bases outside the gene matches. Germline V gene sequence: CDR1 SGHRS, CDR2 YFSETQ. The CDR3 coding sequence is TGCGCCAGCAGCTTGTCGGGACTAGTGCCAGATACGCAGTATTTT. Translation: CASSLSGLVPDTQYF.

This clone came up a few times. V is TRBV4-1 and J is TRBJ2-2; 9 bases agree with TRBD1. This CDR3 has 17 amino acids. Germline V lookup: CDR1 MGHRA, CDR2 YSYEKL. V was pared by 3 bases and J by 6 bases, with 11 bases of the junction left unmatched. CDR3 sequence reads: CASSHGTGRDNSGELFF. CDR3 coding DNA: TGCGCCAGCAGCCACGGGACAGGGAGGGATAATTCCGGGGAGCTGTTTTTT.

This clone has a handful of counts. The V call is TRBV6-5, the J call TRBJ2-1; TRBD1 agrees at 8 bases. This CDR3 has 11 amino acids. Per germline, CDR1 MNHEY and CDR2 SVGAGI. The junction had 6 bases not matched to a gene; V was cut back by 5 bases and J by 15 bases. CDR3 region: CASSDGQGRFF. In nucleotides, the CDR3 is TGTGCCAGCAGTGACGGACAGGGTCGGTTCTTC.